This T cell receptor beta chain derives from a study of cytomegalovirus exposure and HLA in healthy donors. PCR involved 60 Vbeta and 13 Jbeta primers. Repertoires were generated with immunoSEQ multiplex PCR, while TCRdb's copy carries only in-frame clones and drops some. Here the sample spans more than 200,000 clones, about three quarters being singletons. CDR1 SGDLS and CDR2 YYNGEE come from the germline V gene. The CDR3 has 14 amino acids. V shed 0 bases and J shed 7 bases, with 11 bases lying between them. The receptor comes from a male donor in good health and CMV-seronegative. The sample comprised PBMCs. V and J are TRBV9 and TRBJ1-5; D gene unclear. The CDR3 protein is CASSVGWGGQPQHF. DNA for the CDR3: TGTGCCAGCAGCGTAGGTTGGGGAGGACAGCCCCAGCATTTT.